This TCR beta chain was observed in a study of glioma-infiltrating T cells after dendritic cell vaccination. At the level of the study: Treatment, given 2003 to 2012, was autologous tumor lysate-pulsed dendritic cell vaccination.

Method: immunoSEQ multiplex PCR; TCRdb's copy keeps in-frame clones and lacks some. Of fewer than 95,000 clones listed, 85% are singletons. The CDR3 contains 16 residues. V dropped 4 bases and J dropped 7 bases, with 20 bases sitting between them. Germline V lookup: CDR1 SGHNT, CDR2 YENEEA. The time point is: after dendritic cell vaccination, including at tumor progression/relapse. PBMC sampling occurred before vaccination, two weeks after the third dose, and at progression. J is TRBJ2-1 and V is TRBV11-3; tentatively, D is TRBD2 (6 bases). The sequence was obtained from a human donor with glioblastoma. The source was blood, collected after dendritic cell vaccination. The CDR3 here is CASSSIRDFRPNEQFF. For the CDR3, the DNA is TGTGCCAGCAGCTCCATCCGGGACTTTAGGCCAAATGAGCAGTTCTTC.